This T cell receptor beta chain comes out of a study of a mutant IDH1 vaccine in newly diagnosed glioma. At the level of the study: Patients received vaccination from 4-6 weeks after radiotherapy alone, or with temozolomide cycles.

Here immunoSEQ multiplex PCR was the method, and the copy in TCRdb shows in-frame clones only, minus some. The table lists some 49,000 clones, approximately 80% of them singletons. On this clone itself: Its specificity is unknown.

Noted time point: week 47, end of study. The content of each vaccine dose was 300 ug of mutant IDH1 20-mer peptide, and topical imiquimod accompanied it. This receptor was taken from a woman between 40 and 55 years old with glioma. Some clones in this sample may be carry-over from other donors' samples. Here the sequenced sample was PBMCs, taken from a glioma patient whose treatment included an IDH1 peptide vaccine.

The DNA of the CDR3 is TGTGCCAGCAGCATCAGGGCAGGGGGGGATGAGCAGTTCTTC. This codes for CASSIRAGGDEQFF. The genes are TRBV9 and TRBJ2-1; TRBD1 or TRBD2 may be the D gene (7 bases each). This CDR3 region has 14 residues. Germline V gene lookup returns CDR1 SGDLS and CDR2 YYNGEE. Between the trimmed V and J ends, which lost 4 bases and 8 bases, there was a span of 16 bases.